These T cell receptor beta chains were read from a single sample in a study of T cells in localized non-small cell lung cancer. Assay: immunoSEQ multiplex PCR; the TCRdb copy retains only in-frame clones and omits some. Altogether about 74,000 clones are present, 84% being singletons, with the ten largest covering 1.3%. Sequencing was performed on peripheral blood, taken before any cancer treatment. These receptors were collected from a female donor at least 60 years old with stage I lung adenocarcinoma. The CDR3 runs from the conserved cysteine through the conserved F or W. The D gene is left open where the match is weak. Some rows mark clone size as missing; the rest say once, few, many or name a class of expanded clone.

TRBD1	TRBV7-8	NA	TRBJ1-4	TGTGCCAGCAGCTTAGTGAACAGGGGGGATGAAAAACTGTTTTTT	CASSLVNRGDEKLFF
TRBD2	TRBV11-3	NA	TRBJ2-7	TGTGCCAGCAGCTTAGATTCTACTAGCGCTCACGAGCAGTACTTC	CASSLDSTSAHEQYF
NA	TRBV19	NA	TRBJ2-3	TGTGCCAGTAGTATTGGCGGGAATAGGGCAGATACGCAGTATTTT	CASSIGGNRADTQYF
TRBD1	TRBV7-9	NA	TRBJ1-2	TGTGCCAGCAGCACGGGACAGGGGCCAGCTAACTATGGCTACACCTTC	CASSTGQGPANYGYTF
NA	TRBV28	NA	TRBJ2-5	TGTGCCAGCAGGACCGGGACGCCCCGAGTTCCCCAAGAGACCCAGTACTTC	CASRTGTPRVPQETQYF
NA	TRBV9	NA	TRBJ2-5	TGTGCCAGCAGCGTAGGGGGGGGCCGGGAGACCCAGTACTTC	CASSVGGGRETQYF
NA	TRBV19	NA	TRBJ1-5	TGTGCCAGTAACGACCGGGGTCAGCCCCAGCATTTT	CASNDRGQPQHF
TRBD2	TRBV5-1	NA	TRBJ2-3	TGCGCCAGCAGCTTGGGCGGGGGGATTGGGGCAGATACGCAGTATTTT	CASSLGGGIGADTQYF
TRBD2	TRBV6-6	NA	TRBJ2-7	TGTGCCAGCAGTCCCGGACTAGCGGGCGAGCAGTACTTC	CASSPGLAGEQYF
NA	TRBV6-5	NA	TRBJ1-4	TGTGCCAGCAGTGTTTCGGGGGCTAATGAAAAACTGTTTTTT	CASSVSGANEKLFF
TRBD1	TRBV4-2	NA	TRBJ2-2	TGTGCCAGCAGCCAAGGGACAGGGGGCGACACCGGGGAGCTGTTTTTT	CASSQGTGGDTGELFF
TRBD1	TRBV7-9	NA	TRBJ2-3	TGTGCCAGCAGCTTAACTGGGACAGGGCGGGAAGATACGCAGTATTTT	CASSLTGTGREDTQYF
TRBD1	TRBV6-6	NA	TRBJ2-1	TGTGCCAGCAGGGGGTCCCAACAGGGGAAAGATGAGCAGTTCTTC	CASRGSQQGKDEQFF
TRBD1	TRBV9	NA	TRBJ1-2	TGTGCCAGCAGCGTAGCCGGGACAGGGAGGGGTAGTGGCTACACCTTC	CASSVAGTGRGSGYTF
NA	TRBV5-8	NA	TRBJ1-2	TGTGCCAGCAGGCCGGAGGGACCCTATGGCTACACCTTC	CASRPEGPYGYTF
NA	TRBV11-3	once	TRBJ2-2	TGTGCCAGCAGCGAGGGGGGCAGGGACACCGGGGAGCTGTTTTTT	CASSEGGRDTGELFF
NA	TRBV28	NA	TRBJ2-3	TGTGCCAGCAGTTCCCAGGGGCGCAGCACAGATACGCAGTATTTT	CASSSQGRSTDTQYF
NA	TRBV21-1	NA	TRBJ1-5	TGTGCCAGCAGCATAAAGGGACAGGGGGTAGGAAATCAGCCCCAGCATTTT	CASSIKGQGVGNQPQHF
NA	TRBV5-4	NA	TRBJ2-2	TGTGCCAGCAGGAACCTGACGGGGACCGGGGAGCTGTTTTTT	CASRNLTGTGELFF
NA	TRBV7-2	NA	TRBJ2-3	TGTGCCAGCAGCTTTATAGCCACAGATACGCAGTATTTT	CASSFIATDTQYF
TRBD1	TRBV19	NA	TRBJ2-2	TGTGCCAGTAGTTTGGGACAGGGAGGGACCGGGGAGCTGTTTTTT	CASSLGQGGTGELFF
NA	TRBV14	few	TRBJ1-1	TGTGCCAGCAGCCAAGGGAGAACTGAAGCTTTCTTT	CASSQGRTEAFF
NA	TRBV11-2	NA	TRBJ1-1	TGTGCCAGCAGCTTAAGGGTGGGGCAGGGGACCACTGAAGCTTTCTTT	CASSLRVGQGTTEAFF
NA	TRBV4-2	NA	TRBJ2-7	TGTGCCAGCAGCCAAGACCATGGACCTAACGAGCAGTACTTC	CASSQDHGPNEQYF
NA	TRBV5-4	few	TRBJ2-5	TGTGCCAGCAGCTTGTGGGGGTCAGGGACCCAGTACTTC	CASSLWGSGTQYF
NA	TRBV2	NA	TRBJ2-2	TGTGCCAGCAGTGTCCTCGGGAACACCGGGGAGCTGTTTTTT	CASSVLGNTGELFF
NA	TRBV6-1	NA	TRBJ1-2	TGTGCCAGCAGGCGGGACGGGAACTATGGCTACACCTTC	CASRRDGNYGYTF
TRBD2	TRBV7-6	NA	TRBJ2-2	TGTGCCAGCAGCCCAAGACTAGCGGGCAACACCGGGGAGCTGTTTTTT	CASSPRLAGNTGELFF
TRBD1	TRBV27	NA	TRBJ1-2	TGTGCCAGCACTCAACGACAGGGAGGTAACTATGGCTACACCTTC	CASTQRQGGNYGYTF
NA	TRBV5-6	NA	TRBJ2-3	TGTGCCAGCAGCCCCAGGGGGTGGCGGGATAGTTCTGCTACGCAGTATTTT	CASSPRGWRDSSATQYF